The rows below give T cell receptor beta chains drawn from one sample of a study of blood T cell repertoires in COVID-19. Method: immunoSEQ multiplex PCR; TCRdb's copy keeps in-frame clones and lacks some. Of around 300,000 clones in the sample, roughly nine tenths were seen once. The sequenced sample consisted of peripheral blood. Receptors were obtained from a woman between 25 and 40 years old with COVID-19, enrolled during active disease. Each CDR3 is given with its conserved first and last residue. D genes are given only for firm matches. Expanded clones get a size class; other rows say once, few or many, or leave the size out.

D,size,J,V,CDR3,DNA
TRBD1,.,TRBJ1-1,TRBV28,CASWGDRATEAFF,TGTGCCAGCTGGGGCGACAGGGCAACTGAAGCTTTCTTT
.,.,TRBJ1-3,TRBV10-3,CAISESMVDSSGNTIYF,TGTGCCATCAGTGAGTCGATGGTGGACAGCTCTGGAAACACCATATATTTT
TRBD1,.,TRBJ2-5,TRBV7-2,CASSLGDRKKETQYF,TGTGCCAGCAGCTTAGGGGACAGGAAAAAAGAGACCCAGTACTTC
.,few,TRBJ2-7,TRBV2,CASTRQASYEQYF,TGTGCCAGCACAAGACAGGCCTCCTACGAGCAGTACTTC
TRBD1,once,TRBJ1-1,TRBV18,CASTQTGVRGHTEAFF,TGTGCCAGCACGCAAACGGGTGTCAGGGGGCACACTGAAGCTTTCTTT
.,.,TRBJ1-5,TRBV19,CASRTDSNQPQHF,TGTGCCAGTCGGACAGACAGCAATCAGCCCCAGCATTTT
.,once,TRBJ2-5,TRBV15,CATSRDAGLGGRETQYF,TGTGCCACCAGCAGAGATGCGGGGTTGGGAGGTCGAGAGACCCAGTACTTC
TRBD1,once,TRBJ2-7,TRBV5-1,CASKTGTGSYEQYF,TGCGCCAGCAAAACTGGGACAGGGTCCTACGAGCAGTACTTC
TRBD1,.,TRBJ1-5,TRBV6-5,CASSTGGGNQPQHF,TGTGCCAGCAGTACAGGGGGCGGCAATCAGCCCCAGCATTTT
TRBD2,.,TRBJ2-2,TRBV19,CASSIGTSGRSLGELFF,TGTGCCAGTAGTATCGGGACTAGCGGGAGGTCGCTAGGGGAGCTGTTTTTT
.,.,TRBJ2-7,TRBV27,CASQGSYEQYF,TGTGCCAGCCAGGGTTCCTACGAGCAGTACTTC
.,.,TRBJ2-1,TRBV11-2,CASSLDRYNEQFF,TGTGCCAGCAGCTTAGACCGCTACAATGAGCAGTTCTTC
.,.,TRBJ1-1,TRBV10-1,CASRLRENTEAFF,TGCGCCAGCAGGTTAAGAGAGAACACTGAAGCTTTCTTT
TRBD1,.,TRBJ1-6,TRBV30,CAWRRQGALDSPLHF,TGTGCCTGGAGAAGACAGGGGGCCCTTGATTCACCCCTCCACTTT
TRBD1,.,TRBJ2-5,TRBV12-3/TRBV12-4,CASSSDRVETQYF,TGTGCCAGCAGTTCTGACAGGGTTGAGACCCAGTACTTC
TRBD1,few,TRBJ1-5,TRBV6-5,CASRLTGYGNQPQHF,TGTGCCAGCAGGCTGACAGGGTATGGCAATCAGCCCCAGCATTTT